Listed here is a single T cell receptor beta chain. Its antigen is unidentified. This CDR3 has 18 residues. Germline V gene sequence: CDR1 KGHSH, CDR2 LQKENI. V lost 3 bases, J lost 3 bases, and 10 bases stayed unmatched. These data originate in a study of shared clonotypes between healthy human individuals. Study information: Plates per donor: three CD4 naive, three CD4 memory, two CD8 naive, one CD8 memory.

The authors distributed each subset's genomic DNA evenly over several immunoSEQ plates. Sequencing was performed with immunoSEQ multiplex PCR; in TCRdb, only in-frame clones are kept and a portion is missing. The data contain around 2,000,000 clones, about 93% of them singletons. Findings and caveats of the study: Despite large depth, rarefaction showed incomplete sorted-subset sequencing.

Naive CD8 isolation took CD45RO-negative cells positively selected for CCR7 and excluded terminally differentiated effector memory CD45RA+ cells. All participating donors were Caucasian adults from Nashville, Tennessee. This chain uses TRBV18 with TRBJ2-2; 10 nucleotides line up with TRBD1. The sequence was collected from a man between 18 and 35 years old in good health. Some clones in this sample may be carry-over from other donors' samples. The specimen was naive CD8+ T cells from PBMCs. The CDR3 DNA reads TGTGCCAGCTCACCTTTCGCCGAGGGACAGGGGTACACCGGGGAGCTGTTTTTT. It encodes CASSPFAEGQGYTGELFF.